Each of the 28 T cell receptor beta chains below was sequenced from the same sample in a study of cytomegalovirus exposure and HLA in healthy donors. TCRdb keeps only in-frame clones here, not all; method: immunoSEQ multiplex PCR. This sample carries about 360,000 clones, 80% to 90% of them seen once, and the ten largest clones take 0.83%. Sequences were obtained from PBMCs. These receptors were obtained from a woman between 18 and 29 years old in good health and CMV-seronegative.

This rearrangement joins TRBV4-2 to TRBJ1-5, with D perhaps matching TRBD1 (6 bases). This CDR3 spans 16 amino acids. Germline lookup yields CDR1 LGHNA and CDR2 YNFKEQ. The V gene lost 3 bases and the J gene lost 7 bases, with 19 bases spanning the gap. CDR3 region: CASSQDRDTRGQPQHF. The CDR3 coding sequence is TGTGCCAGCAGCCAGGACCGGGACACGAGAGGCCAGCCCCAGCATTTT.

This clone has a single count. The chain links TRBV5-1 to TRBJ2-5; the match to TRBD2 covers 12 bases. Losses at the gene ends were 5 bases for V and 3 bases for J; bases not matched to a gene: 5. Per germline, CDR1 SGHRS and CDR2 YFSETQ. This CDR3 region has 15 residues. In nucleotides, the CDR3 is TGCGCCAGCAGATCTAGCGGGGGGGCCGAAGAGACCCAGTACTTC. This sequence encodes CASRSSGGAEETQYF.

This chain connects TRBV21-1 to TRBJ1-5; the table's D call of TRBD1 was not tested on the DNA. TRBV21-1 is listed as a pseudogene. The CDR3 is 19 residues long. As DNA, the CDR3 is TGTGCCAGCAGCATCAAAAGGGGGCTAAATAGGAAGAGCAATCAGCCCCAGCATTTT. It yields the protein CASSIKRGLNRKSNQPQHF.

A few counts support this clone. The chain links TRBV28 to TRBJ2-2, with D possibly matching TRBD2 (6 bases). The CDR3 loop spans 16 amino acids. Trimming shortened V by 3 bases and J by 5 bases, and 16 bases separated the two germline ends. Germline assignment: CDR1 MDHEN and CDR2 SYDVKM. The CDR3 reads CASSFPGLWGTGELFF. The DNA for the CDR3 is TGTGCCAGCAGTTTCCCGGGACTTTGGGGGACCGGGGAGCTGTTTTTT.

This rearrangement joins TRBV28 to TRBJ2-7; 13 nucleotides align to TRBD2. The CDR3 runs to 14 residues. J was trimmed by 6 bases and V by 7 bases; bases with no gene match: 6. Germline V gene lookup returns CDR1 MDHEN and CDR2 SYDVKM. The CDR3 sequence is CASTPGTSGVEQYF. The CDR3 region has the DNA TGTGCCAGCACCCCGGGGACTAGCGGGGTCGAGCAGTACTTC.

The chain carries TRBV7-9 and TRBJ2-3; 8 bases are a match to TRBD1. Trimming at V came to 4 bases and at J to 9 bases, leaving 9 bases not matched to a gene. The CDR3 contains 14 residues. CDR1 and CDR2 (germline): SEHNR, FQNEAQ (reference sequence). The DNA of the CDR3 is TGTGCCAGCAGCTCCCAGGGGGCGCGGAACACGCAGTATTTT. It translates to CASSSQGARNTQYF.

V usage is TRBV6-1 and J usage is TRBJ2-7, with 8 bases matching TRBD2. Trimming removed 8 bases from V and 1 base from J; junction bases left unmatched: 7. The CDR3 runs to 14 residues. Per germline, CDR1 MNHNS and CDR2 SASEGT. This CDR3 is CASGFGTRSYEQYF. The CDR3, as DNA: TGTGCCAGCGGGTTCGGGACTAGATCCTACGAGCAGTACTTC.

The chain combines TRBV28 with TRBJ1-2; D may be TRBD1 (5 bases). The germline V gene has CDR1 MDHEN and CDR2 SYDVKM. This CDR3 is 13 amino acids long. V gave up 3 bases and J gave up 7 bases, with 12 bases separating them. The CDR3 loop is CASSLNRMGGYTF. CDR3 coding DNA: TGTGCCAGCAGTTTGAACAGGATGGGTGGCTACACCTTC.

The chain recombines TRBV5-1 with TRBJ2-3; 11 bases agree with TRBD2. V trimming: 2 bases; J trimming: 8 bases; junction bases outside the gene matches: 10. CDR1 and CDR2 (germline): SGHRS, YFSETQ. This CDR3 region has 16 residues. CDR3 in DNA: TGCGCCAGCAGCTTAATAGCGGGGGGGCGTTCAAGTACGCAGTATTTT. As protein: CASSLIAGGRSSTQYF.

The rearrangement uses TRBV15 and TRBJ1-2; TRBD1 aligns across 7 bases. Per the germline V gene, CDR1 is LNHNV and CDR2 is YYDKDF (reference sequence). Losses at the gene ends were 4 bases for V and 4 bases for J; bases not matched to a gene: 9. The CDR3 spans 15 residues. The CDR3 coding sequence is TGTGCCACCAGCACCCCAGGGGGAGAGAGCTATGGCTACACCTTC. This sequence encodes CATSTPGGESYGYTF.

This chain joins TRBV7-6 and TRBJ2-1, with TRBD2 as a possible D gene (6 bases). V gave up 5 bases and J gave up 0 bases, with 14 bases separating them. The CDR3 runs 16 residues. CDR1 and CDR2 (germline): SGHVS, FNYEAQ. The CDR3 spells CASSHGGADSYNEQFF. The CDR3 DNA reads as TGTGCCAGCAGCCACGGAGGGGCCGACTCCTACAATGAGCAGTTCTTC.

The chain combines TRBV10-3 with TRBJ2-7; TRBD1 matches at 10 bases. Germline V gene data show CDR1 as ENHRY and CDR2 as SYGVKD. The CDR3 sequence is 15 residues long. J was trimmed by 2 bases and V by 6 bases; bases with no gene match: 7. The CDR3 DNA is TGTGCCATCAGAGACACTGGACAGGGGGCCTACGAGCAGTACTTC. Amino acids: CAIRDTGQGAYEQYF.

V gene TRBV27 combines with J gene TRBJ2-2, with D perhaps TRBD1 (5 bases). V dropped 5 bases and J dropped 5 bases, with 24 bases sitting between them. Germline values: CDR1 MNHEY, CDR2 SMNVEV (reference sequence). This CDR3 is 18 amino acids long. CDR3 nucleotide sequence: TGTGCCAGCAGTCTTCCCACCCGGAGCAGGGCACGAACCGGGGAGCTGTTTTTT. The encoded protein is CASSLPTRSRARTGELFF.

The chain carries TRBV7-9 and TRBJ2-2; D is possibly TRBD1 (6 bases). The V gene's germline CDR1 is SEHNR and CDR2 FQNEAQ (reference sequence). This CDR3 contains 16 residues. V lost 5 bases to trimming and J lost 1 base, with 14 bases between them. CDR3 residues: CASSQSRGQNTGELFF. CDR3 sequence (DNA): TGTGCCAGCAGCCAGTCTCGGGGACAGAACACCGGGGAGCTGTTTTTT.

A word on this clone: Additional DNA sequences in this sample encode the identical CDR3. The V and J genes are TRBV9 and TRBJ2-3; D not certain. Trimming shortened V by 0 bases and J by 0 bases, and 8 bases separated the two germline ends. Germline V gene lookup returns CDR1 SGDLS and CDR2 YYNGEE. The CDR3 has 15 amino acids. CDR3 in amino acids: CASSVVGASTDTQYF. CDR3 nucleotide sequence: TGTGCCAGCAGCGTAGTAGGAGCCAGCACAGATACGCAGTATTTT.

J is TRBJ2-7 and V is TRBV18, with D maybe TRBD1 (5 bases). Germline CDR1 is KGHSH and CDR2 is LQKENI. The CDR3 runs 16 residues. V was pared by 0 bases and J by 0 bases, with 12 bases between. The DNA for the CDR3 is TGTGCCAGCTCACCACCGAGGCAGGGCAGCTCCTACGAGCAGTACTTC. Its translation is CASSPPRQGSSYEQYF.

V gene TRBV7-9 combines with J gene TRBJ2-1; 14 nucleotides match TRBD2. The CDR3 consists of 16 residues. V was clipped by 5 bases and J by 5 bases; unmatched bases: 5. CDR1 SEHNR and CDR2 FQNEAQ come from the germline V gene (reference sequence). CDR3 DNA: TGTGCCAGCAGCCGGACTAGCGGGGGGCACAACAATGAGCAGTTCTTC. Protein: CASSRTSGGHNNEQFF.

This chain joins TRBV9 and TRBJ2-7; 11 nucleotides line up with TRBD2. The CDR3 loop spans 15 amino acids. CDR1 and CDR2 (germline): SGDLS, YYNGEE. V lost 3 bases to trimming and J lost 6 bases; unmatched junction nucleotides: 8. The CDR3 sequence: CASSAGTSGLLEQYF. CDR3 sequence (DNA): TGTGCCAGCAGCGCCGGGACTAGCGGCCTCCTCGAGCAGTACTTC.

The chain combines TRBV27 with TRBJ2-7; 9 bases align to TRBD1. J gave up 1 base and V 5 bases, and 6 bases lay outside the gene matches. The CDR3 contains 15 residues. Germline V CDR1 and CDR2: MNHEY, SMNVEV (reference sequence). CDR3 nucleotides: TGTGCCAGCAGTCCCCTGACAGGGGGGTCCTACGAGCAGTACTTC. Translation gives CASSPLTGGSYEQYF.

CDR3 sequence reads: CAWRRDRGTGGYTF. Written as DNA, the CDR3 is TGTGCCTGGAGACGTGACAGGGGGACTGGGGGCTACACCTTC. The chain links TRBV30 to TRBJ1-2, with 9 bases lining up with TRBD1. Per germline, CDR1 GTSNPN and CDR2 SVGIG (reference sequence). V was pared by 3 bases and J by 8 bases, with 10 bases of the junction left unmatched. The CDR3 is 14 residues long.

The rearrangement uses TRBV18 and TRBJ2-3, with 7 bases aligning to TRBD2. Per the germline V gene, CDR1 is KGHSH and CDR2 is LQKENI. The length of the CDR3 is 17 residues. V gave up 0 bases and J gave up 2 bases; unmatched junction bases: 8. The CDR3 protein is CASSPPLSSGDTDTQYF. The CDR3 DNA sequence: TGTGCCAGCTCACCACCGCTATCTAGCGGAGACACAGATACGCAGTATTTT.

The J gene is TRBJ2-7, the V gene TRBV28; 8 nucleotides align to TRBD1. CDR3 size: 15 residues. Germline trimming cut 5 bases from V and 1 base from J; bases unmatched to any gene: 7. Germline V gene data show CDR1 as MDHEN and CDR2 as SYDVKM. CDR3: CASSPTGTGSYEQYF. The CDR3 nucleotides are TGTGCCAGCAGTCCCACCGGGACAGGATCCTACGAGCAGTACTTC.

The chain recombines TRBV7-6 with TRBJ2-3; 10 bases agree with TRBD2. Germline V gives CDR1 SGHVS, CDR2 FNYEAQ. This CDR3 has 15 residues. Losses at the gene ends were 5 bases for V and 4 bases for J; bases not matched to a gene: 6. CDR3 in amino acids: CASSPRTSGSDTQYF. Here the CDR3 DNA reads TGTGCCAGCAGCCCCCGGACTAGCGGTTCAGATACGCAGTATTTT.

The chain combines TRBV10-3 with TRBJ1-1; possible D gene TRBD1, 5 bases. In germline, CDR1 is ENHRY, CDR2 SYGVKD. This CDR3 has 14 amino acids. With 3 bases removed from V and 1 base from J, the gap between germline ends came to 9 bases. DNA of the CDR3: TGTGCCATCAGTGAAAGGGGTAGGAACACTGAAGCTTTCTTT. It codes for CAISERGRNTEAFF.

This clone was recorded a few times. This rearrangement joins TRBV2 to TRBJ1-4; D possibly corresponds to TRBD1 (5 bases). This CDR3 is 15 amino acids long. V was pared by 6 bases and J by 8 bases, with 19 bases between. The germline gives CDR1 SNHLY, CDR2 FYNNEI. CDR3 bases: TGTGCCAGCAGCTCCTCGGCAGGGAGGGGAGAAAAACTGTTTTTT. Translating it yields CASSSSAGRGEKLFF.

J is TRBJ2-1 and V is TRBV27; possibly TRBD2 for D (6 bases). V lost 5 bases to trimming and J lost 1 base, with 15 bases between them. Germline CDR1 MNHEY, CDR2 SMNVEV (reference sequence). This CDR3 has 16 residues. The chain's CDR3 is CASSLRGGSSYNEQFF. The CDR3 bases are TGTGCCAGCAGTCTGCGTGGGGGGAGTTCCTACAATGAGCAGTTCTTC.

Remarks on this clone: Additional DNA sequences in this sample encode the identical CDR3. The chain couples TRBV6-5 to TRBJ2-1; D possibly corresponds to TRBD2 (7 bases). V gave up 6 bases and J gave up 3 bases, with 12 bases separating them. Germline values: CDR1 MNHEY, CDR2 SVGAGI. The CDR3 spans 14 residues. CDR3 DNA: TGTGCCAGCAGCAGGGGCGGGAGCTACAATGAGCAGTTCTTC. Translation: CASSRGGSYNEQFF.

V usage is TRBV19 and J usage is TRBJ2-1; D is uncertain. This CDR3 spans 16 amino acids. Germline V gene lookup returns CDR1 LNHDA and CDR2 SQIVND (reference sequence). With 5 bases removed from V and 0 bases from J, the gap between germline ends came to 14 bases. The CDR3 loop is CASSPRVMSSYNEQFF. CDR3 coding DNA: TGTGCCAGTAGTCCCCGGGTGATGAGCTCCTACAATGAGCAGTTCTTC.